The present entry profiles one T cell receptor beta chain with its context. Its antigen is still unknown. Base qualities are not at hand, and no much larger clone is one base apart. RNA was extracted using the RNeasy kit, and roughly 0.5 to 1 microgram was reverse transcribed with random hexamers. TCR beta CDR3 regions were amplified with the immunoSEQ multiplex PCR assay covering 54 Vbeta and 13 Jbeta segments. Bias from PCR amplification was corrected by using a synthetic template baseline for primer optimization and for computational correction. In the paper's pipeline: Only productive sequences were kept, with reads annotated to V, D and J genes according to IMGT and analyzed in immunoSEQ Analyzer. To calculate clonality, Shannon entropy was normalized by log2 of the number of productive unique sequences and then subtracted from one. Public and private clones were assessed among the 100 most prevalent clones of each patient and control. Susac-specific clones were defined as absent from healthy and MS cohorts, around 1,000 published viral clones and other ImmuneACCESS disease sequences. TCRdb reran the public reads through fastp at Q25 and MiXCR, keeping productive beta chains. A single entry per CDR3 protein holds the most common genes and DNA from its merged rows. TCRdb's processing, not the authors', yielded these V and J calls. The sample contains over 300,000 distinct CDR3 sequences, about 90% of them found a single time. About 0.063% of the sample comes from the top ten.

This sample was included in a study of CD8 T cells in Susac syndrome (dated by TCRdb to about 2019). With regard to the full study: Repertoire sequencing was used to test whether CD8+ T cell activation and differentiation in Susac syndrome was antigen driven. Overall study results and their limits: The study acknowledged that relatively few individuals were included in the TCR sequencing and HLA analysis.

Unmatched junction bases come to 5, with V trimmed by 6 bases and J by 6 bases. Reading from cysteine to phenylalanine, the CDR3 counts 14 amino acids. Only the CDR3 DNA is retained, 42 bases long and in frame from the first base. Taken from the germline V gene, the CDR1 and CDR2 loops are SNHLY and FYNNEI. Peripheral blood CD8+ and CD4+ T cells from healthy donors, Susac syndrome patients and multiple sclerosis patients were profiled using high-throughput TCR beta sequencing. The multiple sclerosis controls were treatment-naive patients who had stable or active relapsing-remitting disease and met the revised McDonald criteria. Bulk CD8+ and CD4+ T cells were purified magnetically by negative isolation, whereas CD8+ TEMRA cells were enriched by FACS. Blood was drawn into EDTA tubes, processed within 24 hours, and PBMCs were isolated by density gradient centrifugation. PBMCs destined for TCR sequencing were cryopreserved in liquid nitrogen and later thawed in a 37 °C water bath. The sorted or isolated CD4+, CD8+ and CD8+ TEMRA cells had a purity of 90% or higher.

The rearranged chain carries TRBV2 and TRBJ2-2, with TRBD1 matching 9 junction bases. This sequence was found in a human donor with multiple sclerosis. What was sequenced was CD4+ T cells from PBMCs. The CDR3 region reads CASRPGQGAGELFF. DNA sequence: TGTGCCAGCAGGCCGGGACAGGGTGCCGGGGAGCTGTTTTTT.